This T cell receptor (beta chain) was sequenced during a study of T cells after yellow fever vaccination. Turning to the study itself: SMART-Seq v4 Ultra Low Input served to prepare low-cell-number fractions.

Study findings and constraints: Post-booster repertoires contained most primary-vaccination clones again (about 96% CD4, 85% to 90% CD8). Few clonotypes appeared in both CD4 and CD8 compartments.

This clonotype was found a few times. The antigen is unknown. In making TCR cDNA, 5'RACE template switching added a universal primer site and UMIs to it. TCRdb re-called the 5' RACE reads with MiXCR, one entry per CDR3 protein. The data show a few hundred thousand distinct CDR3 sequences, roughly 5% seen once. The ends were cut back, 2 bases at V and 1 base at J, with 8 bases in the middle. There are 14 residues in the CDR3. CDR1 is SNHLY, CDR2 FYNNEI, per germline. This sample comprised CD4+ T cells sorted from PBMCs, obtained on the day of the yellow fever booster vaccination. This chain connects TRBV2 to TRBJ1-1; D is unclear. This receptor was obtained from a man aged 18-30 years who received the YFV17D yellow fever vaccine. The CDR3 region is CASSEQLRNTEAFF. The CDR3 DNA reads TGTGCCAGCAGTGAACAGCTAAGGAACACTGAAGCTTTCTTT.